The text below deals with one T cell receptor beta chain. Its antigen remains unknown. This entry is derived from a study of T cells in tumors after PD-1 blockade. Looking at the study overall: Prior checkpoint blockade, systemic immunosuppressant use, or anti-cancer therapy within 4 weeks excluded patients. Peripheral blood samples averaged around 33,000 unique clonotypes and 113,528 templates. Either cemiplimab 350 mg every 2 weeks or pembrolizumab 200 mg every 3 weeks was given.

From germline, CDR1 is MDHEN and CDR2 SYDVKM. This CDR3 comprises 16 residues. The V and J ends lost 6 bases and 0 bases respectively, with 17 bases between them. TCRdb keeps only in-frame clones here, not all; method: immunoSEQ multiplex PCR. The sample includes more than 50,000 clones, roughly 70% of them seen just once. Whole-study results and caveats: Some novel exhausted tumor clones appeared in pre-treatment blood, suggesting peripheral recruitment.

Material: PBMCs, obtained after anti-PD-1 treatment. The V call is TRBV28, the J call TRBJ1-1; weak D call: TRBD1 (5 bases). The source is a human donor with basal cell carcinoma. The CDR3 DNA is TGTGCCAGCAGGCCGGAAGACAGTATCATGAACACTGAAGCTTTCTTT. It is translated as CASRPEDSIMNTEAFF.